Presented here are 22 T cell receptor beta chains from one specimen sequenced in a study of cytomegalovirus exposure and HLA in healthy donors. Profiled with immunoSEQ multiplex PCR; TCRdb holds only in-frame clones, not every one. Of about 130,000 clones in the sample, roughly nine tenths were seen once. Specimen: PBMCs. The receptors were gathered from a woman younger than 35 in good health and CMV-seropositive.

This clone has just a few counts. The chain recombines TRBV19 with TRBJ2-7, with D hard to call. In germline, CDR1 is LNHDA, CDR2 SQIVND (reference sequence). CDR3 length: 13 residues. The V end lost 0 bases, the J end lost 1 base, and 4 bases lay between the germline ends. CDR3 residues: CASSIDRSYEQYF. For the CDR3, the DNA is TGTGCCAGTAGTATAGACAGATCCTACGAGCAGTACTTC.

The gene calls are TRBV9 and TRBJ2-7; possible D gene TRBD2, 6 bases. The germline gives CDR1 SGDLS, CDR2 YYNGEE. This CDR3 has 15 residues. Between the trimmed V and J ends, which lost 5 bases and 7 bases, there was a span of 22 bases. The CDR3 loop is CASSPGDSILREQYF. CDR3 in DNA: TGTGCCAGCAGTCCTGGGGACTCAATATTGAGGGAGCAGTACTTC.

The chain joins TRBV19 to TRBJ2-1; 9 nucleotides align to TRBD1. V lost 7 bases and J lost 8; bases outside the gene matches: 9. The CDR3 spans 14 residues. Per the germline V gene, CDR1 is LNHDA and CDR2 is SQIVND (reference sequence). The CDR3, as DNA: TGTGCCAGTACCCCGGGGACAGGGTGGGATGAGCAGTTCTTC. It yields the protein CASTPGTGWDEQFF.

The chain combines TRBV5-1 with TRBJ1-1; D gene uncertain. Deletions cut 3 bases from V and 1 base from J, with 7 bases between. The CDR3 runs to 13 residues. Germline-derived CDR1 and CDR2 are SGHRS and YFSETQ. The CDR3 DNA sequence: TGCGCCAGCAGCTATCCAGGGAACACTGAAGCTTTCTTT. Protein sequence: CASSYPGNTEAFF.

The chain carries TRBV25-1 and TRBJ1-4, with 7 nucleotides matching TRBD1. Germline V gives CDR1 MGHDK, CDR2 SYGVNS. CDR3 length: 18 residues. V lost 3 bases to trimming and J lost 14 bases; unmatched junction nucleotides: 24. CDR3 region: CASSDESDRTDFKRALFF. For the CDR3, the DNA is TGTGCCAGCAGTGACGAATCGGACAGGACCGATTTTAAACGAGCCCTGTTTTTT.

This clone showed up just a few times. In nucleotides, the CDR3 is TGTGCCTGGAGTGCAGGACAGGGCTCCCAGCCCCAGCATTTT. It codes for CAWSAGQGSQPQHF. The V call is TRBV30, the J call TRBJ1-5, with 8 nucleotides matching TRBD1. Germline assignment: CDR1 GTSNPN and CDR2 SVGIG (reference sequence). Unmatched junction bases numbered 6, after V lost 1 base and J lost 7 bases. This CDR3 has 14 amino acids.

The CDR3 DNA reads as TGTGCCAGCAGCTTAGGTCGACGGGACAGAGCGGGGACCCAGTACTTC. Encoded protein: CASSLGRRDRAGTQYF. V usage is TRBV11-2 and J usage is TRBJ2-5, with D possibly TRBD1 on 7 matching bases. The ends were cut back, 1 base at V and 7 bases at J, with 19 bases in the middle. Germline V lookup: CDR1 SGHAT, CDR2 FQNNGV. The CDR3 loop spans 16 amino acids.

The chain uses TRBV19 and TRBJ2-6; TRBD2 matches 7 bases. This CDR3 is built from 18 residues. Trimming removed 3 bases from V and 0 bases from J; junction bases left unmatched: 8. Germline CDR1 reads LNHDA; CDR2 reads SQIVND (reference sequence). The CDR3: CASSIAGRALSGANVLTF. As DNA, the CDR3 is TGTGCCAGTAGTATTGCGGGGAGGGCCCTCTCTGGGGCCAACGTCCTGACTTTC. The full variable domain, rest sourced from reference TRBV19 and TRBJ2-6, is DGGITQSPKYLFRKEGQNVTLSCEQNLNHDAMYWYRQDPGQGLRLIYYSQIVNDFQKGDIAEGYSVSREKKESFPLTVTSAQKNPTAFYLCASSIAGRALSGANVLTFGAGSRLTVL.

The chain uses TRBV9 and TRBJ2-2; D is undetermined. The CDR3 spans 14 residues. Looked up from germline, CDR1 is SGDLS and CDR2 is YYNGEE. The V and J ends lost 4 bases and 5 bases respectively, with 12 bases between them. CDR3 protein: CASSSLFGTGELFF. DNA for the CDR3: TGTGCCAGCAGCTCCTTGTTCGGGACCGGGGAGCTGTTTTTT.

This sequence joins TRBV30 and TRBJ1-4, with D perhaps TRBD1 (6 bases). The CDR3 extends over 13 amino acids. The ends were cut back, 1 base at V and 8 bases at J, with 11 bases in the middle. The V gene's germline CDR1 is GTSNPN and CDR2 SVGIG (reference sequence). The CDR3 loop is CAWSGSDREKLFF. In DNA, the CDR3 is TGTGCCTGGAGTGGCTCCGACAGGGAAAAACTGTTTTTT.

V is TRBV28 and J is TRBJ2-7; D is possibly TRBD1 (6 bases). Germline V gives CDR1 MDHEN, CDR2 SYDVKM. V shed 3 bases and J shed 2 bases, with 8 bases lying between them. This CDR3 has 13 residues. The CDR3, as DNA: TGTGCCAGCAGTTTTGGGACAACCTACGAGCAGTACTTC. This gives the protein CASSFGTTYEQYF.

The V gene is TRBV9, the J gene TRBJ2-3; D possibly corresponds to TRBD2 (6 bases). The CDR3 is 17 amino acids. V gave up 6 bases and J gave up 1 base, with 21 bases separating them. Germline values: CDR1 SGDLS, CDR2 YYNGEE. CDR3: CASTPQGGDLRTDTQYF. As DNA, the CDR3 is TGTGCCAGCACGCCCCAAGGAGGGGACTTACGCACAGATACGCAGTATTTT.

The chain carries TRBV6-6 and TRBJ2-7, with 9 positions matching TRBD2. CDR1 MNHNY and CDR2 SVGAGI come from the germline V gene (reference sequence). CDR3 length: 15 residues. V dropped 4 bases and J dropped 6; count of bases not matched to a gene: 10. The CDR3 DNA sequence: TGTGCCAGCAGTTCCCTAGCGGGGACTTTGATCGAGCAGTACTTC. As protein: CASSSLAGTLIEQYF.

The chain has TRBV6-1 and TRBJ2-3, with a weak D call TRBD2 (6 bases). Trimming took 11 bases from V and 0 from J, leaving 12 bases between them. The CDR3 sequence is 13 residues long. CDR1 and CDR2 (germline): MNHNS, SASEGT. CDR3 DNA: TGTGCCGGAGGGTATTCTAGCACAGATACGCAGTATTTT. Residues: CAGGYSSTDTQYF.

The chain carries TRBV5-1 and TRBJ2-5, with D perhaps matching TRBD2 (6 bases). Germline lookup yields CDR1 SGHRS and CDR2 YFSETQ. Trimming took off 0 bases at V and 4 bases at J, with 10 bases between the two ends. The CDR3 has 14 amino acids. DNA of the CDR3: TGCGCCAGCAGCTTGGTGACTAGTGGAGAGACCCAGTACTTC. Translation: CASSLVTSGETQYF.

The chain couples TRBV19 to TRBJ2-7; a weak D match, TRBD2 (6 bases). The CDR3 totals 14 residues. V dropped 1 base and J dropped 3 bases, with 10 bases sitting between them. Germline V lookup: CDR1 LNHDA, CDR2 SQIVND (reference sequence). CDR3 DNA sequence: TGTGCCAGTAGTATAGGGAGGGCAGGCTACGAGCAGTACTTC. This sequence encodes CASSIGRAGYEQYF.

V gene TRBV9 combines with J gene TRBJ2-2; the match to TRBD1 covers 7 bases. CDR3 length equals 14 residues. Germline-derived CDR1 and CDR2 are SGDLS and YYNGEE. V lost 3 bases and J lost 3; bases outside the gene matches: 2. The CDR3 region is CASSGQGDTGELFF. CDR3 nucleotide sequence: TGTGCCAGCAGCGGACAGGGAGACACCGGGGAGCTGTTTTTT.

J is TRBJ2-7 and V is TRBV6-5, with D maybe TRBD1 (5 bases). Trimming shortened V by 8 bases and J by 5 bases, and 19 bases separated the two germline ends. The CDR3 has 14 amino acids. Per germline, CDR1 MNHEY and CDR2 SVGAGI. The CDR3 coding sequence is TGTGCCAGCTCATACGGTGGCAGGGTCAACGAGCAGTACTTC. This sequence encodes CASSYGGRVNEQYF.

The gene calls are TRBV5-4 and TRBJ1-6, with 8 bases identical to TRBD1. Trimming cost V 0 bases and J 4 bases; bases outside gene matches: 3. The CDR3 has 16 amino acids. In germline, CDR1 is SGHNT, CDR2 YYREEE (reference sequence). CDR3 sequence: CASSLDRGGYNSPLHF. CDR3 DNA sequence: TGTGCCAGCAGCTTGGACAGGGGGGGTTATAATTCACCCCTCCACTTT.

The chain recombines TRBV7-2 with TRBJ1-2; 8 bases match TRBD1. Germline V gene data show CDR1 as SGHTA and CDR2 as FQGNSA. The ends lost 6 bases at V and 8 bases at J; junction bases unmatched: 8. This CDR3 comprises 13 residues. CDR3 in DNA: TGTGCCAGCAGGATGACAGGGGTTTGGGGCTACACCTTC. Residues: CASRMTGVWGYTF.

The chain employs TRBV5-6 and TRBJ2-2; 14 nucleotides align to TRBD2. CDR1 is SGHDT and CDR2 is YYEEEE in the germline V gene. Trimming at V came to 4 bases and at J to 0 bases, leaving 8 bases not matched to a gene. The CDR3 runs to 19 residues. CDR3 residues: CASSLMWTSGGPNTGELFF. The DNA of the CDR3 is TGTGCCAGCAGCCTTATGTGGACTAGCGGGGGGCCGAACACCGGGGAGCTGTTTTTT.

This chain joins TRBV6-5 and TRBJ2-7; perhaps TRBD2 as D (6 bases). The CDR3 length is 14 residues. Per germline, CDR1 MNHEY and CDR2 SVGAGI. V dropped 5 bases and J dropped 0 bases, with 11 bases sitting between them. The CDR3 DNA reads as TGTGCCAGCAGTGGGGCGGGGAGCTCCTACGAGCAGTACTTC. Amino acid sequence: CASSGAGSSYEQYF.